Sequencing of this T cell receptor beta chain was carried out in a study of blood T cell repertoires in COVID-19 (dated by TCRdb to 2018 to 2021). Regarding the study in general: The collaborator samples originated in the United States, Italy and Spain and spanned the acute and convalescent phases of COVID-19. The material from the prospective study consisted of cDNA or gDNA derived from T cells, B-cell-depleted T cells, or PBMCs. Where available, HLA class I and class II types were taken from metadata supplied by the sample provider and were not determined by assay-based typing. The repertoires were made available in a free public database intended to serve as a resource for research on the immune response to SARS-CoV-2. The samples were drawn from the first 160 participants of the ongoing ImmuneRACE study and from some 1,300 subjects provided by 6 global collaborators. A de-identified subject ID, COVID-19 status, age in years and sex were almost always included in the sample metadata. Deeply sampled blood TCRbeta repertoires from subjects exposed to, actively infected with, or recovered from COVID-19 were included in the dataset.

This clone was recorded only once. The antigen it binds to is not known. No qualities accompany the bases; no much larger clone lies one base away. In the prospective study, participants were about 18 to 100 years old, resided in about two dozen geographic areas of the United States, and were enrolled through a virtual design. To assign participants to cohorts, the prospective study relied on clinical history that participants themselves reported in a screening survey and a study questionnaire. For ImmuneRACE Cohort 3, a participant was defined as recovered based on two consecutive negative NP/OP PCR tests, clearance by a healthcare professional, or resolution of symptoms. In the prospective study, whole blood, serum and a nasopharyngeal or oropharyngeal swab were collected from each participant by mobile phlebotomists. Participants in the prospective study had the option to provide additional blood draws and questionnaires over a roughly 2-month period. Before DNA extraction, prospective study blood samples were shipped either frozen or at room temperature.

Per the germline V gene, SQVTM is the CDR1 and ANQGSEA is the CDR2. Spanning cysteine to phenylalanine, the CDR3 consists of 19 amino acids. CDR3 DNA only is kept here, 57 bases in frame from base 1. Unmatched junction bases come to 17, with V trimmed by 1 base and J by 1 base. TCRbeta CDR3 regions were amplified from genomic DNA by means of the immunoSEQ Assay, a bias-controlled multiplex PCR. The authors' pipeline ran thus. Within the assay, amplification of reference gene primers was used to estimate how many nucleated cells each sample contained. Sequence reads were collapsed and filtered to measure the absolute abundance of every unique TCRbeta CDR3 rearrangement. For each sample, productive Simpson clonality was calculated as the square root of Simpson's diversity index across productive rearrangements. This is the immuneACCESS table as TCRdb keeps it, with only in-frame sequences that have V and J called. A part of the clones is gone; compared with another copy, unresolved V genes explain less than half, and the rest is unexplained. V and J calls and clone size are those listed in that table; D and trimming were worked out from the DNA. Recorded for this sample are about 220,000 clones; approximately 80% of them occurred a single time. The ten largest clones take up approximately 3.6% of the sample.

Broad study findings and their caveats: The amount of clinical and demographic metadata varied by source and participant and was provided uncurated.

The specimen was PBMCs or T cells enriched from blood (not recorded which). The V gene is TRBV29-1 and the J gene is TRBJ1-1; the central 8 bases match TRBD1. This TCR derives from a woman aged 55-69 years who had recovered from COVID-19. The DNA sequence reads TGCAGCGTTGAAGCCCCAGGGGGCGAGTTCTCGACTAGGAACACTGAAGCTTTCTTT. It translates as CSVEAPGGEFSTRNTEAFF.